Listed below are T cell receptor beta chains from one sample, sequenced in a study of T cell responses to AZD1222 COVID-19 vaccine. Generated by immunoSEQ multiplex PCR, the TCRdb table keeps only in-frame clones and is missing some. The data show tens of thousands of clones, around 90% seen once. The source was peripheral blood, collected on day 0 of AZD1222 vaccination. These receptor sequences come from an adult in good health. The CDR3 runs from the conserved cysteine through the conserved F or W. D genes are given only for firm matches. The size entry is marked missing in some rows and otherwise reads once, few, many or a size class.

TRBV19,-,TRBD1,TRBJ1-2,TGTGCCAGTAGTTGGGACAGGGTATCGGGGGGCTACACCTTC,CASSWDRVSGGYTF
TRBV28,-,-,TRBJ2-3,TGTGCCAGCAGTGCCCCGCGCCCTTCCGATACGCAGTATTTT,CASSAPRPSDTQYF
TRBV7-2,-,TRBD2,TRBJ2-1,TGTGCCAGCAGCGTGATTGGCGGGAGGACGCTTGGGGCATACAATGAGCAGTTCTTC,CASSVIGGRTLGAYNEQFF
TRBV4-3,-,TRBD2,TRBJ2-7,TGCGCCAGCAGCCAGTATACCGGGACAGGGGCACTAGCGGGAGGTAGCTCCTACGAGCAGTACTTC,CASSQYTGTGALAGGSSYEQYF
TRBV24-1,-,TRBD2,TRBJ2-3,TGTGCCACCAGTGACCCAAAACTAGCGGGAGCTCCCACAGATACGCAGTATTTT,CATSDPKLAGAPTDTQYF
TRBV30,-,-,TRBJ2-3,TGTGCCTGGGGAAAAGGGGGGGCAGATACGCAGTATTTT,CAWGKGGADTQYF
TRBV3-1/TRBV3-2,-,-,TRBJ2-6,TGTGCCAGCACCCCCCGGGGTAGTGGGGCCAACGTCCTGACTTTC,CASTPRGSGANVLTF
TRBV9,few,TRBD2,TRBJ2-2,TGTGCCAGCAGCGTAGGACCTAGCGGGAACACCGGGGAGCTGTTTTTT,CASSVGPSGNTGELFF
TRBV5-1,-,TRBD1,TRBJ2-7,TGCGCCAGCAGCCACGGGACAGCCTACGAGCAGTACTTC,CASSHGTAYEQYF
TRBV6-5,-,TRBD1,TRBJ1-2,TGTGCCAGCAGTTACGGGACAGAGGATGGCTACACCTTC,CASSYGTEDGYTF
TRBV6-5,-,TRBD1,TRBJ1-6,TGTGCCAGCAGTATACAGGGGGCTGATTCACCCCTCCACTTT,CASSIQGADSPLHF
TRBV5-1,-,-,TRBJ2-3,TGCGCCAGCACCAAGGGCGCGGGATTCAACACAGATACGCAGTATTTT,CASTKGAGFNTDTQYF
TRBV28,-,TRBD2,TRBJ2-7,TGTGCCAGCAGTTTCACTAGCGGGGGAATCTACGAGCAGTACTTC,CASSFTSGGIYEQYF
TRBV6-5,-,-,TRBJ1-3,TGTGCCAGCAGTTACTCCGGAGCTGTCGGAAACACCATATATTTT,CASSYSGAVGNTIYF
TRBV6-5,-,-,TRBJ2-1,TGTGCCAGCAGTTCCAGGGGCGATGAGCAGTTCTTC,CASSSRGDEQFF
TRBV4-2,-,-,TRBJ2-1,TGTGCCAGCAGCACCGGGACTTCCCTCTACAATGAGCAGTTCTTC,CASSTGTSLYNEQFF
TRBV7-9,-,-,TRBJ2-7,TGTGCCAGCAGCCCCGCCGGAGGGGCGAAGGTCGAGCAGTACTTC,CASSPAGGAKVEQYF
TRBV23-1,-,TRBD1,TRBJ1-5,TGCGCCAGCAGTCAACACGGACAGGGGAATCAGCCCCAGCATTTT,CASSQHGQGNQPQHF
TRBV7-2,-,TRBD1,TRBJ2-7,TGTGCCAGCAGCTTAGCGTTCCTCCAGGGGGTCCACGAGCAGTACTTC,CASSLAFLQGVHEQYF
TRBV5-1,-,TRBD1,TRBJ2-3,TGCGCCAGCAGCTTACAGGGGCTCACAGATACGCAGTATTTT,CASSLQGLTDTQYF
TRBV9,-,TRBD2,TRBJ2-1,TGTGCCAGCAGCGTAGAAAGCGGGAGGGCCGATGAGCAGTTCTTC,CASSVESGRADEQFF
TRBV27,-,TRBD1,TRBJ2-1,TGTGCCAGCTCCCGGACAGGCTACAATGAGCAGTTCTTC,CASSRTGYNEQFF
TRBV3-1/TRBV3-2,-,-,TRBJ1-1,TGTGCCAGCAGCCAAGAGACGTTAGCTTTCTTT,CASSQETLAFF
TRBV11-3,-,-,TRBJ2-5,TGTGCCAGCAGCTTAGGGCCCGGGGGAACGAGGGGAGAGACCCAGTACTTC,CASSLGPGGTRGETQYF
TRBV3-1/TRBV3-2,-,-,TRBJ1-1,TGTGCCAGCAGCCAAGATGTTGGTTGGGGGAACACTGAAGCTTTCTTT,CASSQDVGWGNTEAFF
TRBV6-2/TRBV6-3,once,-,TRBJ2-7,TGTGCCAGCAGTACCCTAAGTTACGAGCAGTACTTC,CASSTLSYEQYF
TRBV4-3,-,-,TRBJ2-2,TGCGCCAGCAGCCAAAGAGTCTTCTCTCTTATGGGGGAGCTGTTTTTT,CASSQRVFSLMGELFF